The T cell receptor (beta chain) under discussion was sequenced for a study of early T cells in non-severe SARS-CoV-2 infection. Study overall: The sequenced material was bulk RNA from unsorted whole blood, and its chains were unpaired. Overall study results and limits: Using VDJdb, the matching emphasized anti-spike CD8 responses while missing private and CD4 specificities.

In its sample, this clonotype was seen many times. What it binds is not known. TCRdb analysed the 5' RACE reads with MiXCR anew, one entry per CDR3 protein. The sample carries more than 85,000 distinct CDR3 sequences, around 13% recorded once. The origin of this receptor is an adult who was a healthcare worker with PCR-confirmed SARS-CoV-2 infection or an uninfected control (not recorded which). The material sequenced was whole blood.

In nucleotides, the CDR3 is TGTGCCAGCAGTTACGGAGGGGCCGCCGAAAAACTGTTTTTT. Amino acid sequence: CASSYGGAAEKLFF. The chain has TRBV6-5 and TRBJ1-4; the D gene is possibly TRBD1 (5 bases). Trimming shortened V by 2 bases and J by 8 bases, and 12 bases separated the two germline ends. Germline V gene sequence: CDR1 MNHEY, CDR2 SVGAGI. The length of the CDR3 is 14 residues.